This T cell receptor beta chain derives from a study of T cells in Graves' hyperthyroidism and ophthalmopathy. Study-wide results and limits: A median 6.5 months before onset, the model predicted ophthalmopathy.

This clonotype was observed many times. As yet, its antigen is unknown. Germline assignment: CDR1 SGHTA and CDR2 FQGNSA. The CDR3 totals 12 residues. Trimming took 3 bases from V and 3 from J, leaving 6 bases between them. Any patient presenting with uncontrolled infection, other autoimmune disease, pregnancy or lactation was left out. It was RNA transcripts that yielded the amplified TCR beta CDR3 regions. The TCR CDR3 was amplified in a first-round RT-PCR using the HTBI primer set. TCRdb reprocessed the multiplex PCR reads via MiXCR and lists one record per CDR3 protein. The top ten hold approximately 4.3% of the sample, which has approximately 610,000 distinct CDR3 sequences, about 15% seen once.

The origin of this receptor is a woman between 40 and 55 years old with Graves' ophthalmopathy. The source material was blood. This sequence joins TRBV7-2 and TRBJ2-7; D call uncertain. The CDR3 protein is CASSFGFYEQYF. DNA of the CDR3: TGTGCCAGCAGCTTTGGATTCTACGAGCAGTACTTC.